These 13 T cell receptor beta chains originate from one sample sequenced in a study of T cells after yellow fever vaccination. MiXCR was run by TCRdb on the 5' RACE reads, yielding one entry per CDR3 protein. The data contain hundreds of thousands of distinct CDR3 sequences, about 19% of them singletons. The sequenced sample was PBMCs, obtained 15 days after the yellow fever booster vaccination. These receptors came from a young man who received the YFV17D yellow fever vaccine.

The J gene is TRBJ2-7, the V gene TRBV13, with D maybe TRBD2 (6 bases). Germline CDR1 PRHDT, CDR2 FYEKMQ (reference sequence). V lost 0 bases, J lost 2 bases, and 8 bases lay in between. The CDR3 extends over 14 amino acids. CDR3 sequence: CASSLGGLTYEQYF. CDR3 DNA: TGTGCCAGCAGCTTAGGAGGACTAACCTACGAGCAGTACTTC. Variable domain in full (rest from reference TRBV13 and TRBJ2-7): AAGVIQSPRHLIKEKRETATLKCYPIPRHDTVYWYQQGPGQDPQFLISFYEKMQSDKGSIPDRFSAQQFSDYHSELNMSSLELGDSALYFCASSLGGLTYEQYFGPGTRLTVT.

The V gene is TRBV6-5, the J gene TRBJ2-5; maybe TRBD1 (6 bases). The V gene lost 4 bases and the J gene lost 4 bases, with 22 bases spanning the gap. The CDR3 is 17 amino acids. Germline V gene lookup returns CDR1 MNHEY and CDR2 SVGAGI. The CDR3 loop reads CASSSLTTGRSGETQYF. DNA for the CDR3: TGTGCCAGCAGTTCGCTGACTACAGGGCGCAGCGGAGAGACCCAGTACTTC.

The V gene is TRBV5-1, the J gene TRBJ1-1; D is possibly TRBD1 (5 bases). V lost 2 bases and J lost 1, with 12 bases in between. CDR3 size: 15 residues. Germline lookup yields CDR1 SGHRS and CDR2 YFSETQ. CDR3 bases: TGCGCCAGCAGCTTAGACAGAATACAGAACACTGAAGCTTTCTTT. Protein sequence: CASSLDRIQNTEAFF.

V and J are TRBV20-1 and TRBJ2-3, with D possibly matching TRBD2 (5 bases). CDR3 length equals 14 residues. The germline V and J ends were trimmed by 2 bases and 3 bases, with 12 bases remaining between them. CDR1 and CDR2 from the germline V gene are DFQATT and SNEGSKA (reference sequence). The CDR3 DNA reads TGCAGTGCTAGACACGGGATAGCGACAGATACGCAGTATTTT. Its protein product is CSARHGIATDTQYF.

The genes are TRBV28 and TRBJ2-1; D is unresolved. Germline V gives CDR1 MDHEN, CDR2 SYDVKM. The CDR3 sequence is 12 residues long. V gave up 4 bases and J gave up 11 bases, with 12 bases separating them. The CDR3 sequence: CASSSFSTKQFF. In DNA form, the CDR3 reads TGTGCCAGCAGTTCCTTTTCAACTAAGCAGTTCTTC.

This clonotype was counted at least ten times. The chain joins TRBV5-5 to TRBJ2-2; 9 nucleotides agree with TRBD2. V lost 2 bases and J lost 11; bases outside the gene matches: 10. CDR1 SGHKS and CDR2 YYEKEE come from the germline V gene (reference sequence). The CDR3 consists of 15 residues. The CDR3 DNA sequence: TGTGCCAGCAGCTTTATAGCGGGAGAAGTGCAAGAGCTGTTTTTT. This gives the protein CASSFIAGEVQELFF.

This clonotype was seen a handful of times. V is TRBV20-1 and J is TRBJ2-5; D call uncertain. The CDR3 loop spans 13 amino acids. The V end lost 6 bases, the J end lost 2 bases, and 13 bases lay between the germline ends. CDR1 and CDR2 from the germline V gene are DFQATT and SNEGSKA (reference sequence). CDR3 DNA sequence: TGCAGTGCCAGAACATGGGTTCAAGAGACCCAGTACTTC. The encoded protein is CSARTWVQETQYF.

This clonotype was detected ten times or more. The chain employs TRBV10-3 and TRBJ2-5; D is unresolved. The CDR3 sequence is 15 residues long. In germline, CDR1 is ENHRY, CDR2 SYGVKD. The ends were cut back, 0 bases at V and 1 base at J, with 9 bases in the middle. CDR3 nucleotides: TGTGCCATCAGTGAGTCTTGGGCAGCCCAAGAGACCCAGTACTTC. It translates to CAISESWAAQETQYF.

V is TRBV20-1 and J is TRBJ2-7; 7 bases match TRBD1. From germline, CDR1 is DFQATT and CDR2 SNEGSKA (reference sequence). The trim removed 6 bases at V and 6 bases at J, leaving 14 bases unmatched. This CDR3 has 14 residues. CDR3 in DNA: TGCAGTGCCCCTTCCCAGACAGGGACCCCCGAGCAGTACTTC. Its protein product is CSAPSQTGTPEQYF.

The CDR3 spells CASSQGAWEGKLFF. The CDR3 DNA reads TGCGCCAGCAGCCAAGGGGCTTGGGAGGGAAAACTGTTTTTT. The chain recombines TRBV4-3 with TRBJ1-4; D not resolved. Germline V gene data show CDR1 as LGHNA and CDR2 as YSLEER. V was shortened by 1 base and J by 10 bases, with 13 bases between the two germline ends. The CDR3 runs 14 residues.

This clonotype was counted only a few times. The chain links TRBV6-1 to TRBJ2-5; D perhaps matches TRBD1 (5 bases). Trimming took 7 bases from V and 2 from J, leaving 11 bases between them. CDR3 length: 13 residues. The germline V gene has CDR1 MNHNS and CDR2 SASEGT. The CDR3 reads CASTPAGQETQYF. In nucleotides, the CDR3 is TGTGCCAGCACCCCAGCAGGGCAAGAGACCCAGTACTTC.

The chain uses TRBV28 and TRBJ2-6, with D unresolved. Germline assignment: CDR1 MDHEN and CDR2 SYDVKM. V lost 6 bases and J lost 8, with 11 bases in between. CDR3 length equals 13 residues. The CDR3 protein is CASSTQDTNVLTF. The CDR3 bases are TGTGCCAGCAGCACACAAGATACCAACGTCCTGACTTTC.

This clonotype was counted many times. J is TRBJ2-7 and V is TRBV4-3, with D hard to call. CDR3 length: 13 residues. V shed 1 base and J shed 5 bases, with 9 bases lying between them. CDR1 and CDR2 (germline): LGHNA, YSLEER. The CDR3 region is CASSQAYRNEQYF. CDR3 coding DNA: TGCGCCAGCAGCCAAGCTTACAGAAACGAGCAGTACTTC.